These T cell receptor beta chains were read from a single sample in a study of cytomegalovirus exposure and HLA in healthy donors. Sequencing was performed with immunoSEQ multiplex PCR; in TCRdb, only in-frame clones are kept and a portion is missing. The sample yields roughly 170,000 clones, around four fifths seen once. The sequenced material came from PBMCs. Every receptor here comes from a young woman in good health and CMV-seropositive. Each CDR3 is given with its conserved first and last residue. D genes are given only for firm matches.

J	D	V	DNA	CDR3
TRBJ1-5	.	TRBV7-2	TGTGCCAGCAGCCCGTGGTGGGGGGTAGACCAGCCCCAGCATTTT	CASSPWWGVDQPQHF
TRBJ2-5	.	TRBV7-2	TGTGCCAGCAGCCCTAGCCGCACCCAAGAGACCCAGTACTTC	CASSPSRTQETQYF
TRBJ2-7	.	TRBV4-2	TGTGCCAGCAGCCAAGAGCAATGGGGCCCTTACGAGCAGTACTTC	CASSQEQWGPYEQYF
TRBJ2-2	TRBD1	TRBV5-1	TGCGCCAGCAGCTTGACAGGGGACACCGGGGAGCTGTTTTTT	CASSLTGDTGELFF
TRBJ2-7	TRBD2	TRBV14	TGTGCCAGCAGCCGACTAGCGGGAGTCAGCGAGCAGTACTTC	CASSRLAGVSEQYF
TRBJ2-1	TRBD2	TRBV5-1	TGCGCCAGCAGCTGGTCTGTGGGGGAGGGCAACAATGAGCAGTTCTTC	CASSWSVGEGNNEQFF
TRBJ2-6	.	TRBV28	TGTGCCAGCAGTTTACCAGAGGCTGGGGCCAACGTCCTGACTTTC	CASSLPEAGANVLTF
TRBJ1-1	.	TRBV2	TGTGCCAGCAGTCAGGGAACGGAAGGGAACACTGAAGCTTTCTTT	CASSQGTEGNTEAFF
TRBJ2-3	TRBD1	TRBV6-5	TGTGCCAGCATCCGGACAGGGGGCGGGGCAGATACGCAGTATTTT	CASIRTGGGADTQYF
TRBJ2-7	.	TRBV9	TGTGCCAGCAGCGTAGGGCACCAGTCCTACGAGCAGTACTTC	CASSVGHQSYEQYF
TRBJ1-3	.	TRBV23-1	TGCGCCAGCAGTCAAAATCCGGGACACCGAACGGAAGGCGGTGGAAACACCATATATTTT	CASSQNPGHRTEGGGNTIYF
TRBJ1-2	TRBD1	TRBV2	TGTGCCAGCAAAACCGGGACAGGGGCTAACTATGGCTACACCTTC	CASKTGTGANYGYTF
TRBJ2-7	.	TRBV15	TGTGCCACCAGCAGAGTTGGCAGGACCTACGAGCAGTACTTC	CATSRVGRTYEQYF
TRBJ2-7	.	TRBV28	TGTGCCAGCAGTCCCCCGGGGAGCCGCGGGTACTTC	CASSPPGSRGYF
TRBJ2-7	TRBD2	TRBV6-1	TGTGCCAGCAGCCCCAAGACTAGCGGGAGGGCCGAGTACTTC	CASSPKTSGRAEYF
TRBJ2-3	.	TRBV5-5	TGTGCCAGCAGCTTGGTAGCGCTTAGCACAGATACGCAGTATTTT	CASSLVALSTDTQYF